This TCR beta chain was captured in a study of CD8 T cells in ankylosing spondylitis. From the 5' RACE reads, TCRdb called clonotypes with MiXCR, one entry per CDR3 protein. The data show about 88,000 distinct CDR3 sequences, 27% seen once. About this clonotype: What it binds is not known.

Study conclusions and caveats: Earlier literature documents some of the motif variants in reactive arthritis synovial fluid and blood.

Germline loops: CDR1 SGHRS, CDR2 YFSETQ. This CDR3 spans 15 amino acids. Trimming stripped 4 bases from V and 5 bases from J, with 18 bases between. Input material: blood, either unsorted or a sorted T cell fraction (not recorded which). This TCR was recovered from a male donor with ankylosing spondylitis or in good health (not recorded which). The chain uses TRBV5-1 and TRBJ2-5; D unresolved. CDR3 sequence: CASSPEIRRGETQYF. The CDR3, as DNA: TGCGCCAGCAGCCCCGAAATCAGGAGAGGCGAGACCCAGTACTTC.